The 16 T cell receptor beta chains in this list originate from one sample, sequenced in a study of cytomegalovirus exposure and HLA in healthy donors. Here immunoSEQ multiplex PCR was the method, and the copy in TCRdb shows in-frame clones only, minus some. The sample carries under 200,000 clones, roughly 89% recorded once. Sequenced: PBMCs. These receptors were collected from a man between 18 and 35 years old in good health and CMV-seropositive.

V and J are TRBV5-1 and TRBJ2-5, with 10 bases matching TRBD1. J was trimmed by 4 bases and V by 2 bases; bases with no gene match: 5. CDR1 is SGHRS and CDR2 is YFSETQ in the germline V gene. The CDR3 contains 15 residues. The CDR3 here is CASSLQDRGRETQYF. The CDR3 nucleotides are TGCGCCAGCAGCTTACAGGACAGGGGGAGAGAGACCCAGTACTTC.

This clone was picked up one time. The chain carries TRBV19 and TRBJ2-7; 11 bases align to TRBD2. Germline V lookup: CDR1 LNHDA, CDR2 SQIVND (reference sequence). V trimming: 4 bases; J trimming: 0 bases; junction bases outside the gene matches: 2. The CDR3 sequence is 15 residues long. CDR3 sequence (DNA): TGTGCCAGTAGTAAGACTAGCGGGACCTCCTACGAGCAGTACTTC. Translation gives CASSKTSGTSYEQYF.

J is TRBJ2-7 and V is TRBV2; D call uncertain. Trimming stripped 4 bases from V and 7 bases from J, with 17 bases between. Looked up from germline, CDR1 is SNHLY and CDR2 is FYNNEI. There are 14 residues in the CDR3. CDR3 nucleotides: TGTGCCAGCAGTGCTGGCGGTCACGGTGGGGAGCAGTACTTC. Protein product: CASSAGGHGGEQYF.

This chain uses TRBV7-2 with TRBJ1-1; D is undetermined. Germline-derived CDR1 and CDR2 are SGHTA and FQGNSA. V dropped 0 bases and J dropped 5 bases, with 10 bases sitting between them. CDR3 length: 14 residues. The chain's CDR3 is CASSLARESTEAFF. The CDR3 bases are TGTGCCAGCAGCTTAGCGAGGGAGTCGACTGAAGCTTTCTTT.

The genes are TRBV9 and TRBJ2-2, with a tentative D call TRBD1 (6 bases). The ends were cut back, 3 bases at V and 4 bases at J, with 16 bases in the middle. There are 16 residues in the CDR3. The germline gives CDR1 SGDLS, CDR2 YYNGEE. The CDR3 region has the DNA TGTGCCAGCAGCGCAACAGGGATCGTGAGCACCGGGGAGCTGTTTTTT. Protein: CASSATGIVSTGELFF. The whole variable domain, remainder taken from reference TRBV9 and TRBJ2-2, is DSGVTQTPKHLITATGQRVTLRCSPRSGDLSVYWYQQSLDQGLQFLIQYYNGEERAKGNILERFSAQQFPDLHSELNLSSLELGDSALYFCASSATGIVSTGELFFGEGSRLTVL.

This chain links TRBV5-6 with TRBJ2-7; 9 bases are a match to TRBD1. The germline CDR1 and CDR2 sequences are SGHDT and YYEEEE. The CDR3 contains 17 residues. V trimming: 0 bases; J trimming: 3 bases; junction bases outside the gene matches: 10. The CDR3 reads CASSLAVSEDRGYEQYF. The CDR3 bases are TGTGCCAGCAGCTTGGCTGTGTCTGAGGACAGGGGCTACGAGCAGTACTTC.

The CDR3 sequence is CASSLGALAGHQETQYF. CDR3 DNA sequence: TGTGCCAGCAGTTTAGGGGCACTAGCGGGACACCAAGAGACCCAGTACTTC. The chain links TRBV28 to TRBJ2-5; 10 bases are shared with TRBD2. This CDR3 spans 17 amino acids. The trim removed 2 bases at V and 0 bases at J, leaving 6 bases unmatched. Germline V CDR1 and CDR2: MDHEN, SYDVKM.

V and J are TRBV2 and TRBJ1-1; 8 bases map to TRBD1. The CDR3 runs 14 residues. Germline V gene sequence: CDR1 SNHLY, CDR2 FYNNEI. Germline trimming cut 6 bases from V and 6 bases from J; bases unmatched to any gene: 9. The CDR3 region is CASRGQGGGPEAFF. CDR3 nucleotides: TGTGCCAGCAGAGGACAGGGAGGAGGCCCTGAAGCTTTCTTT. Supplemented by reference TRBV2 and TRBJ1-1, the full variable domain reads EPEVTQTPSHQVTQMGQEVILRCVPISNHLYFYWYRQILGQKVEFLVSFYNNEISEKSEIFDDQFSVERPDGSNFTLKIRSTKLEDSAMYFCASRGQGGGPEAFFGQGTRLTVV.

The chain recombines TRBV11-1 with TRBJ2-3, with 7 bases aligning to TRBD2. The CDR3 consists of 16 residues. Germline values: CDR1 SGHAT, CDR2 FQDESV (reference sequence). Trimming at V came to 3 bases and at J to 5 bases, leaving 11 bases not matched to a gene. The CDR3 DNA follows: TGTGCCAGCAGCTTTGGGGGGGTCGCTAGCCAAGATACGCAGTATTTT. It translates to CASSFGGVASQDTQYF.

The chain combines TRBV6-1 with TRBJ1-1; D call uncertain. CDR1 is MNHNS, CDR2 SASEGT, per germline. Trimming shortened V by 7 bases and J by 2 bases, and 5 bases separated the two germline ends. This CDR3 has 11 residues. Here the CDR3 reads CASTFNTEAFF. Written as DNA, the CDR3 is TGTGCCAGCACCTTTAACACTGAAGCTTTCTTT.

Concerning this clone itself: This sample includes further DNA sequences coding for the same CDR3. The gene calls are TRBV29-1 and TRBJ1-1, with D perhaps TRBD1 (6 bases). Germline-derived CDR1 and CDR2 are SQVTM and ANQGSEA. Trimming removed 6 bases at V and 5 bases at J, with 10 bases between. The CDR3 is made up of 11 amino acids. In DNA, the CDR3 is TGCAGCGTAACGCAGGGGACTGAAGCTTTCTTT. Its translation is CSVTQGTEAFF.

V is TRBV5-4 and J is TRBJ2-3, with 7 nucleotides matching TRBD1. The germline CDR1 and CDR2 sequences are SGHNT and YYREEE (reference sequence). The CDR3 has 15 amino acids. J was trimmed by 4 bases and V by 2 bases; bases with no gene match: 7. The CDR3 here is CASSFNRGPADTQYF. The CDR3 DNA reads TGTGCCAGCAGCTTCAACAGGGGTCCCGCAGATACGCAGTATTTT.

V is TRBV27 and J is TRBJ2-7; possible D gene TRBD1, 5 bases. CDR1 is MNHEY, CDR2 SMNVEV, per germline (reference sequence). V was trimmed by 4 bases and J by 6 bases, leaving 16 bases between them. The CDR3 is made up of 14 amino acids. The CDR3 DNA sequence: TGTGCCAGCAGTTGGGGCCGCATGGCGGCCGAGCAGTACTTC. Protein: CASSWGRMAAEQYF.

The count of this clone is one. This chain links TRBV5-1 with TRBJ2-7; 7 bases fit TRBD2. The CDR3 covers 11 residues. Trimming took 3 bases from V and 6 from J; bases not matched to a gene: 0. Germline V gene lookup returns CDR1 SGHRS and CDR2 YFSETQ. CDR3 sequence reads: CASSWGGEQYF. CDR3 nucleotide sequence: TGCGCCAGCAGCTGGGGGGGCGAGCAGTACTTC.

The chain combines TRBV11-2 with TRBJ2-3; possibly TRBD2 for D (5 bases). CDR3 length: 14 residues. Germline CDR1 reads SGHAT; CDR2 reads FQNNGV. With 7 bases removed from V and 2 bases from J, the gap between germline ends came to 13 bases. This chain's CDR3 is CASKNGVNTDTQYF. In DNA, the CDR3 is TGTGCCAGCAAAAACGGGGTGAACACAGATACGCAGTATTTT.

The chain carries TRBV9 and TRBJ2-1; 15 bases match TRBD2. Germline loops: CDR1 SGDLS, CDR2 YYNGEE. With 0 bases clipped from V and 0 bases from J, the junction kept 7 bases outside the gene matches. The CDR3 sequence is 20 residues long. CDR3 nucleotides: TGTGCCAGCAGCGTAGACCGGACTAGCGGGAGGGCCTACTCCTACAATGAGCAGTTCTTC. This codes for CASSVDRTSGRAYSYNEQFF.